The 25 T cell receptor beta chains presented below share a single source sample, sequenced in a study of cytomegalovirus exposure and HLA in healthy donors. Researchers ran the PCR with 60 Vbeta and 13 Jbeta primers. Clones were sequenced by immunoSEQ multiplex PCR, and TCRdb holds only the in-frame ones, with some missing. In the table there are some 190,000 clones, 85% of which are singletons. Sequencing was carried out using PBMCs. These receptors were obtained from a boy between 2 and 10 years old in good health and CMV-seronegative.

CDR3 loop: CASSYRQGTDTQYF. CDR3 bases: TGTGCCAGCAGTTACAGGCAGGGAACAGATACGCAGTATTTT. The V gene is TRBV6-5, the J gene TRBJ2-3, with D perhaps TRBD1 (5 bases). V gave up 2 bases and J gave up 3 bases, with 9 bases separating them. The length of the CDR3 is 14 residues. CDR1 is MNHEY and CDR2 is SVGAGI in the germline V gene.

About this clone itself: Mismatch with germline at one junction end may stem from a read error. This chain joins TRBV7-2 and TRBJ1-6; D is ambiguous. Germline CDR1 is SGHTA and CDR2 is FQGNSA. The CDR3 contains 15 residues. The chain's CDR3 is CVSSLRTASNSPLHF. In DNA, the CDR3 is TGTGTCAGCAGCCTACGGACTGCTTCTAATTCACCCCTCCACTTT.

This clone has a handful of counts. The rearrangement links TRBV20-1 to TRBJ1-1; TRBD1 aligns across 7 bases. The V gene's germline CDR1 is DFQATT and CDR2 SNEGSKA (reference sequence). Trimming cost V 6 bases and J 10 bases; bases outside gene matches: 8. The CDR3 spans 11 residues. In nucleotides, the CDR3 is TGCAGTGCCTTGGGACAGAACGCAGCTTTCTTT. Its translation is CSALGQNAAFF.

The CDR3 loop is CASSFSGSSYEQYF. The CDR3 bases are TGTGCCAGCAGCTTTAGCGGGAGCTCCTACGAGCAGTACTTC. The rearrangement uses TRBV9 and TRBJ2-7, with 9 nucleotides matching TRBD2. Germline V gene data show CDR1 as SGDLS and CDR2 as YYNGEE. J gave up 0 bases and V 4 bases, and 2 bases lay outside the gene matches. This CDR3 comprises 14 residues.

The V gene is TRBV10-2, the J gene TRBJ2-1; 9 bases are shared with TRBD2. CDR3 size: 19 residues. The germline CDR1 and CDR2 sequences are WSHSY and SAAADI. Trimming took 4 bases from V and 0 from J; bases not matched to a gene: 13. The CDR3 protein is CASSAFSGGSWSSYNEQFF. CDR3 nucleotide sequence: TGCGCCAGCAGTGCTTTTAGCGGGGGTTCATGGAGCTCCTACAATGAGCAGTTCTTC.

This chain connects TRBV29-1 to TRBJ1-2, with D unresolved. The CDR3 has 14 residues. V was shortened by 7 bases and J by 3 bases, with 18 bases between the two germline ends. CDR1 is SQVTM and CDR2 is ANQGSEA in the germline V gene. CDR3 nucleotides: TGCAGCGCTGCAGAGGGCCTGGGAGACTATGGCTACACCTTC. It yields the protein CSAAEGLGDYGYTF.

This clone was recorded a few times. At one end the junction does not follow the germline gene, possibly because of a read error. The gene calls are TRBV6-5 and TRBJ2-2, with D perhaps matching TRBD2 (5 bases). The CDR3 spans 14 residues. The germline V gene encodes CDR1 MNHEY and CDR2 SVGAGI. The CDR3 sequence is CASSYLGLHRGAVF. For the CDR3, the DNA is TGTGCCAGCAGTTACTTGGGGTTACACCGGGGAGCTGTTTTT.

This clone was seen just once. CDR3 coding DNA: TGTGCCAGCAGCTTTCCGGGACTAGCGGGGGGCCCACAGTTCTTC. It is translated as CASSFPGLAGGPQFF. The genes are TRBV7-9 and TRBJ2-1; 15 nucleotides agree with TRBD2. J gave up 13 bases and V 3 bases, and 7 bases lay outside the gene matches. Germline V CDR1 and CDR2: SEHNR, FQNEAQ (reference sequence). The CDR3 loop spans 15 amino acids.

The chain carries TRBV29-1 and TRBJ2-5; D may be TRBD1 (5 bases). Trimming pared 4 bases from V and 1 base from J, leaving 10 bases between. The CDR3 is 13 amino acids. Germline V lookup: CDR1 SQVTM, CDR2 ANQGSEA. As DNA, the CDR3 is TGCAGCGTTGGGAAAGGGGTCCAAGAGACCCAGTACTTC. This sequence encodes CSVGKGVQETQYF.

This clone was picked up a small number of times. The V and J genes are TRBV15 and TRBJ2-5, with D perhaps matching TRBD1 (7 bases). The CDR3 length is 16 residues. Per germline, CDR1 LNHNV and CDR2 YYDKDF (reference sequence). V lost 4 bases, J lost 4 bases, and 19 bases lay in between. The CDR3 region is CATSKDRATRGETQYF. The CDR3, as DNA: TGTGCCACCAGCAAAGACAGGGCGACTAGGGGAGAGACCCAGTACTTC.

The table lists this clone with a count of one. The CDR3 bases are TGTGCCAGCAGTTTATTGGGTCTAGGCTACGAGCAGTACTTC. Translating it yields CASSLLGLGYEQYF. The V call is TRBV28, the J call TRBJ2-7; D remains unclear. This CDR3 has 14 amino acids. Germline V CDR1 and CDR2: MDHEN, SYDVKM. The germline V and J ends were trimmed by 1 base and 3 bases, with 10 bases remaining between them. Combining the CDR3 with reference TRBV28 and TRBJ2-7 gives the whole variable domain DVKVTQSSRYLVKRTGEKVFLECVQDMDHENMFWYRQDPGLGLRLIYFSYDVKMKEKGDIPEGYSVSREKKERFSLILESASTNQTSMYLCASSLLGLGYEQYFGPGTRLTVT.

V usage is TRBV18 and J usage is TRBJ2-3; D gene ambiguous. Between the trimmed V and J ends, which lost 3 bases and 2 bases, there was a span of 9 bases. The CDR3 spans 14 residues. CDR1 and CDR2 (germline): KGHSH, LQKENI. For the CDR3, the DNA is TGTGCCAGCTCACCGCCGACACACACAGATACGCAGTATTTT. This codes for CASSPPTHTDTQYF.

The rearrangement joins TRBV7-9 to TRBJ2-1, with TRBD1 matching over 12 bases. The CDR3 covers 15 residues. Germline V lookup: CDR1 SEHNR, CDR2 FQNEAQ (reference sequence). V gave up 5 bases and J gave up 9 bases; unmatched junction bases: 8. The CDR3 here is CASSGGTGGVGEQFF. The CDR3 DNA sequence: TGTGCCAGCAGCGGGGGGACAGGGGGCGTCGGTGAGCAGTTCTTC.

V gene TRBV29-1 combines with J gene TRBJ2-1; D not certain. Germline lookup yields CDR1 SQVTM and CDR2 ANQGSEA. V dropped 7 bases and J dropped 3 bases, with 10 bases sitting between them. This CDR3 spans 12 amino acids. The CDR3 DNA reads TGCAGCGGGCACACCGACTACAATGAGCAGTTCTTC. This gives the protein CSGHTDYNEQFF.

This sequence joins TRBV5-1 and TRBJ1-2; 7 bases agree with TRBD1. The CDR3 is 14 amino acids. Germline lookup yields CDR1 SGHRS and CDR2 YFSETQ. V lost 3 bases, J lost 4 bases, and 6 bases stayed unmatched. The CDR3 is CASSWGDRLYGYTF. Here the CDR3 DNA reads TGCGCCAGCAGCTGGGGGGACAGACTCTATGGCTACACCTTC.

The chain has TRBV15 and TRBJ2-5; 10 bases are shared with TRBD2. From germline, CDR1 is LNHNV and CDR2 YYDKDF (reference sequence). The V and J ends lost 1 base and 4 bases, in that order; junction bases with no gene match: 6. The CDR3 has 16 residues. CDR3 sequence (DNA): TGTGCCACCAGCAGAGGAGGGGCTAGCGGGAGAGAGACCCAGTACTTC. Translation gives CATSRGGASGRETQYF.

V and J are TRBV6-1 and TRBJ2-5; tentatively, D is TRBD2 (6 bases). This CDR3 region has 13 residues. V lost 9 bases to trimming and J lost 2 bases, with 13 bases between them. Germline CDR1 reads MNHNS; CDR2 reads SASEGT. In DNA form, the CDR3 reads TGTGCCAGTATAGGGACTCGGCAAGAGACCCAGTACTTC. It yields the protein CASIGTRQETQYF.

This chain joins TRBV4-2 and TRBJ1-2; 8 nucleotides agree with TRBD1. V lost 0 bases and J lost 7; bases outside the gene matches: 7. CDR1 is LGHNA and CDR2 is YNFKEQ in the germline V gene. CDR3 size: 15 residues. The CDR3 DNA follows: TGTGCCAGCAGCCAAGAAGGTACTGGACAGGGTGGCTACACCTTC. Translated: CASSQEGTGQGGYTF.

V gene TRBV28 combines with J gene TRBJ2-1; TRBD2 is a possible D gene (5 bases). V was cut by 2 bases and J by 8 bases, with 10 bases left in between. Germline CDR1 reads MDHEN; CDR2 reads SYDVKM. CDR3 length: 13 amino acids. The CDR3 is CASSLGPSYEQFF. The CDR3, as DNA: TGTGCCAGCAGTTTAGGACCTAGCTATGAGCAGTTCTTC.

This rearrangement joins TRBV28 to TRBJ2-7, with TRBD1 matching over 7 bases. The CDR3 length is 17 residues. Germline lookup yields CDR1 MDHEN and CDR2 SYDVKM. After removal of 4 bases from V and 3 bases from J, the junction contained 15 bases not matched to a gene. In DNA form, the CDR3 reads TGTGCCAGCAGTTCCCGACAGGGTCCTACCGCAGTCTACGAGCAGTACGTC. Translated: CASSSRQGPTAVYEQYV.

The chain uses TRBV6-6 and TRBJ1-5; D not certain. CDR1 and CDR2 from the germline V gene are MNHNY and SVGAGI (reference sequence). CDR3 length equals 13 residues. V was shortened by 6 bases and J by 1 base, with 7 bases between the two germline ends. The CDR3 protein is CASSPGSNQPQHF. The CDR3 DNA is TGTGCCAGCAGCCCCGGGAGCAATCAGCCCCAGCATTTT.

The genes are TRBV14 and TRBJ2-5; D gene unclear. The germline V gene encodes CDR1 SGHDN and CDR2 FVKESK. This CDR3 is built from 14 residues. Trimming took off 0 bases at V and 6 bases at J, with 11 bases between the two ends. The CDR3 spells CASSQENSLQTQYF. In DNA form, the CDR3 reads TGTGCCAGCAGCCAAGAAAATAGTCTGCAGACCCAGTACTTC.

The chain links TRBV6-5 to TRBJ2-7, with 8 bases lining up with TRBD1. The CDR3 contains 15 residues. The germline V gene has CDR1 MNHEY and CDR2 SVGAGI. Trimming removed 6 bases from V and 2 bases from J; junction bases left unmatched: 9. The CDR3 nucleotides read TGTGCCAGCAGACACGGGACAGGAAGCACCTACGAGCAGTACTTC. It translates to CASRHGTGSTYEQYF.

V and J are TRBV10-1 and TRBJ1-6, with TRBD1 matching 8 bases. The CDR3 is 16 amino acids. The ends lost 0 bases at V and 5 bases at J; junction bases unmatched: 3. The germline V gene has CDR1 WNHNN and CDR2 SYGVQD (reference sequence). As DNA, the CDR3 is TGCGCCAGCAGTGAGTCCGGGACAGGACATAATTCACCCCTCCACTTT. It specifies CASSESGTGHNSPLHF.

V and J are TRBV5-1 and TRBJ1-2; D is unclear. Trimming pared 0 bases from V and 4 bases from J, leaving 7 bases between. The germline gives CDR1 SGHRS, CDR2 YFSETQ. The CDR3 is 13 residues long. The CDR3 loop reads CASSLVAAYGYTF. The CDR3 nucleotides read TGCGCCAGCAGCTTGGTAGCAGCCTATGGCTACACCTTC.